The 12 T cell receptor beta chains reported below all come from one sample, sequenced in a study of OX40 agonist ivuxolimab in advanced cancers. Clones were sequenced by immunoSEQ multiplex PCR, and TCRdb holds only the in-frame ones, with some missing. Of 90,000 or so clones listed, roughly nine tenths are singletons. The input for sequencing was CD4+ or CD8+ T cells sorted from blood, taken in a trial of the OX40 agonist ivuxolimab. The receptors were gathered from an adult with an advanced solid tumor such as melanoma, head and neck, liver or kidney cancer.

V gene TRBV4-3 combines with J gene TRBJ1-5; D remains ambiguous. V dropped 1 base and J dropped 4 bases, with 11 bases sitting between them. The CDR3 covers 15 residues. The germline V gene encodes CDR1 LGHNA and CDR2 YSLEER. CDR3 sequence (DNA): TGCGCCAGCAGCCAAGTCGTCGAAGAGAATCAGCCCCAGCATTTT. It is translated as CASSQVVEENQPQHF.

The chain has TRBV27 and TRBJ1-1, with D hard to call. CDR3 length equals 14 residues. Trimming removed 5 bases from V and 0 bases from J, with 10 bases in between. Germline V gene sequence: CDR1 MNHEY, CDR2 SMNVEV (reference sequence). The CDR3 region is CASSPEGMNTEAFF. The DNA for the CDR3 is TGTGCCAGCAGTCCGGAAGGGATGAACACTGAAGCTTTCTTT.

This clone was observed once. V is TRBV4-3 and J is TRBJ1-4, with TRBD1 identical over 7 bases. Germline trimming cut 4 bases from V and 6 bases from J; bases unmatched to any gene: 17. In germline, CDR1 is LGHNA, CDR2 YSLEER. The CDR3 runs to 18 residues. The CDR3 loop reads CASSRLTGSHLGHEKLFF. Here the CDR3 DNA reads TGCGCCAGCAGCCGCTTGACAGGGAGCCACTTGGGACATGAAAAACTGTTTTTT.

The rearrangement uses TRBV18 and TRBJ2-1; 15 bases align to TRBD2. CDR3 size: 19 residues. The V and J ends lost 1 base and 4 bases, in that order; junction bases with no gene match: 8. Germline V gives CDR1 KGHSH, CDR2 LQKENI. CDR3 residues: CASSPLGLAGGTIYNEQFF. The DNA for the CDR3 is TGTGCCAGCTCACCACTAGGACTAGCGGGAGGGACTATATACAATGAGCAGTTCTTC.

The chain's CDR3 is CASSSERDNEQFF. The CDR3 nucleotides read TGTGCCAGCAGCTCCGAGCGGGACAATGAGCAGTTCTTC. This chain joins TRBV11-2 and TRBJ2-1; D possibly corresponds to TRBD2 (6 bases). The CDR3 is made up of 13 amino acids. V was clipped by 4 bases and J by 5 bases, with 9 bases between them. Germline V gives CDR1 SGHAT, CDR2 FQNNGV.

This chain links TRBV27 with TRBJ1-6, with 8 bases matching TRBD1. The CDR3 is 14 amino acids. CDR1 MNHEY and CDR2 SMNVEV come from the germline V gene (reference sequence). The J segment lost 9 bases and the V segment lost 4 bases, leaving 5 bases of the junction unmatched. The CDR3 is CASSSTGVLSPLHF. The CDR3 nucleotides read TGTGCCAGCAGTTCGACAGGGGTTCTTTCACCCCTCCACTTT.

This clone occurred once. V is TRBV5-8 and J is TRBJ2-3; weak D call: TRBD2 (5 bases). CDR1 is SGHTS and CDR2 is YDEGEE in the germline V gene. Between the trimmed V and J ends, which lost 0 bases and 2 bases, there was a span of 16 bases. There are 17 residues in the CDR3. The CDR3: CASSLGAALGITDTQYF. CDR3 sequence (DNA): TGTGCCAGCAGCTTGGGGGCGGCACTAGGGATCACAGATACGCAGTATTTT.

The CDR3 nucleotides are TGTGCCAGCAGTTTAGAAGGAACAGGGTTTAACTATGGCTACACCTTC. Protein sequence: CASSLEGTGFNYGYTF. This chain links TRBV6-6 with TRBJ1-2, with D possibly being TRBD1 (6 bases). CDR3 size: 16 residues. Germline V gene data show CDR1 as MNHNY and CDR2 as SVGAGI (reference sequence). The V end was cut by 4 bases, the J end by 1 base, with 16 bases between.

The V call is TRBV7-2, the J call TRBJ2-7; 7 bases match TRBD2. The V segment lost 7 bases and the J segment 6 bases; nucleotides outside the gene matches: 18. This CDR3 has 16 amino acids. Germline CDR1 SGHTA, CDR2 FQGNSA. For the CDR3, the DNA is TGTGCCAGCATCCTCAAAGGGAGGGCCTCACTGGGCGAGCAGTACGTC. Its protein is CASILKGRASLGEQYV.

V usage is TRBV6-1 and J usage is TRBJ2-7; 8 bases map to TRBD2. CDR1 and CDR2 from the germline V gene are MNHNS and SASEGT. Trimming cost V 4 bases and J 3 bases; bases outside gene matches: 8. The CDR3 sequence is 15 residues long. The CDR3 nucleotides are TGTGCCAGCAGTGGGGAGGTAGCGGGGAGCTACGAGCAGTACTTC. Protein: CASSGEVAGSYEQYF.

The genes are TRBV27 and TRBJ1-6, with 8 bases matching TRBD1. The CDR3 has 16 residues. Trimming removed 6 bases from V and 5 bases from J; junction bases left unmatched: 9. Germline-derived CDR1 and CDR2 are MNHEY and SMNVEV (reference sequence). CDR3 region: CASSPLGTGNNSPLHF. In DNA, the CDR3 is TGTGCCAGCAGCCCTCTGGGGACAGGAAATAATTCACCCCTCCACTTT.

The V gene is TRBV6-6, the J gene TRBJ2-7; the match to TRBD1 covers 7 bases. Germline lookup yields CDR1 MNHNY and CDR2 SVGAGI (reference sequence). This CDR3 region has 14 residues. The V segment lost 7 bases and the J segment 4 bases; nucleotides outside the gene matches: 10. CDR3 in amino acids: CASTVTGSFYEQYF. The DNA of the CDR3 is TGTGCCAGCACTGTGACAGGGAGCTTTTACGAGCAGTACTTC.